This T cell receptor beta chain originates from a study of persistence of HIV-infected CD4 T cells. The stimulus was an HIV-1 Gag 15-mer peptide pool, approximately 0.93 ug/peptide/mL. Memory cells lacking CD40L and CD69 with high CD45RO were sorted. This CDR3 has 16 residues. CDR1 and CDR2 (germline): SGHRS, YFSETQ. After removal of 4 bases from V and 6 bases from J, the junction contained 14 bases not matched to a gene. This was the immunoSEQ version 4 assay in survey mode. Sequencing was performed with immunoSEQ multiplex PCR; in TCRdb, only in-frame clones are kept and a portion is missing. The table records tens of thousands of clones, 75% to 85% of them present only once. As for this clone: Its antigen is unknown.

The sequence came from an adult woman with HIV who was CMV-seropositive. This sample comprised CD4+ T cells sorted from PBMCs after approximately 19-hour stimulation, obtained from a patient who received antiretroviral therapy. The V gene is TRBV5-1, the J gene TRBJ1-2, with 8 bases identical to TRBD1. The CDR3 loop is CASSGGTGLSRDGYTF. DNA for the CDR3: TGCGCCAGCAGCGGGGGGACAGGACTTTCTAGAGATGGCTACACCTTC.